This is a list of T cell receptor beta chains from one sample in a study of blood T cell repertoires in COVID-19. Produced via immunoSEQ multiplex PCR; TCRdb's table is partial and in-frame only. The sample lists a few hundred thousand clones; about 90% were seen once. The sample comprised PBMCs or T cells enriched from blood (not recorded which). These receptors were taken from a human donor in a cohort exposed to, infected with or recovered from COVID-19 (not recorded which). The donor label of this sample is uncertain. Both conserved end residues are part of each CDR3. The D gene is left open where the match is weak. Some rows have no size entry. The others give once, few or many, or a class for an expanded clone.

D: TRBD2; J: TRBJ2-5; length: 15; size: .; V: TRBV2; CDR3: CASSESSGGRETQYF; DNA: TGTGCCAGCAGTGAATCTAGCGGGGGGCGGGAGACCCAGTACTTC
D: .; J: TRBJ1-4; length: 13; size: .; V: TRBV14; CDR3: CASSPITGGKLFF; DNA: TGTGCCAGCAGCCCGATAACTGGTGGAAAACTGTTTTTT
D: TRBD1; J: TRBJ1-1; length: 14; size: many; V: TRBV10-3; CDR3: CAISELTGGTEAFF; DNA: TGTGCCATCAGTGAACTAACAGGGGGCACTGAAGCTTTCTTT
D: .; J: TRBJ1-5; length: 14; size: .; V: TRBV7-8; CDR3: CASSPDPSNQPQHF; DNA: TGTGCCAGCAGCCCAGATCCTAGCAATCAGCCCCAGCATTTT
D: .; J: TRBJ1-3; length: 15; size: .; V: TRBV7-6; CDR3: CASSSDSLSGNTIYF; DNA: TGTGCCAGCAGCTCCGACAGCCTCTCTGGAAACACCATATATTTT
D: .; J: TRBJ2-5; length: 14; size: .; V: TRBV3-1/TRBV3-2; CDR3: CASRSLGLEETQYF; DNA: TGTGCCAGCAGAAGCCTTGGACTGGAAGAGACCCAGTACTTC
D: .; J: TRBJ2-5; length: 17; size: .; V: TRBV14; CDR3: CASSQDGLGAYQETQYF; DNA: TGTGCCAGCAGCCAAGATGGTCTAGGAGCGTACCAAGAGACCCAGTACTTC
D: TRBD2; J: TRBJ2-5; length: 14; size: .; V: TRBV2; CDR3: CASTRLAGGETQYF; DNA: TGTGCCAGCACAAGACTAGCGGGGGGAGAGACCCAGTACTTC
D: TRBD1; J: TRBJ1-4; length: 15; size: .; V: TRBV5-1; CDR3: CASSLESGGFEKLFF; DNA: TGCGCCAGCAGCTTGGAGTCAGGGGGCTTCGAAAAACTGTTTTTT
D: TRBD1; J: TRBJ1-6; length: 16; size: .; V: TRBV3-1/TRBV3-2; CDR3: CASSQDRDRYNSPLHF; DNA: TGTGCCAGCAGCCAAGACCGGGACAGGTATAATTCACCCCTCCACTTT
D: .; J: TRBJ1-6; length: 17; size: .; V: TRBV4-2; CDR3: CASSLQARGTMNSPLHF; DNA: TGTGCCAGCAGCCTACAAGCACGGGGTACCATGAATTCACCCCTCCACTTT
D: TRBD2; J: TRBJ2-5; length: 13; size: .; V: TRBV4-3; CDR3: CASSPGLDETQYF; DNA: TGCGCCAGCAGTCCGGGACTAGACGAGACCCAGTACTTC
D: TRBD1; J: TRBJ1-1; length: 16; size: .; V: TRBV5-1; CDR3: CASSLSQGALGTEAFF; DNA: TGCGCCAGCAGCTTGAGCCAGGGGGCTTTAGGGACTGAAGCTTTCTTT
D: .; J: TRBJ1-4; length: 16; size: .; V: TRBV4-2; CDR3: CASSFHSEATNEKLFF; DNA: TGTGCCAGCAGCTTTCACTCTGAGGCAACTAATGAAAAACTGTTTTTT
D: .; J: TRBJ1-2; length: 13; size: .; V: TRBV5-1; CDR3: CASRWGDNYGYTF; DNA: TGCGCCAGCAGGTGGGGGGACAACTATGGCTACACCTTC
D: .; J: TRBJ2-2; length: 17; size: .; V: TRBV21-1; CDR3: CASSKIQGAKGTGELFF; DNA: TGTGCCAGCAGCAAAATCCAGGGGGCGAAGGGCACCGGGGAGCTGTTTTTT
D: .; J: TRBJ1-6; length: 11; size: .; V: TRBV2; CDR3: CASGEDSPLHF; DNA: TGTGCCAGCGGGGAGGATTCACCCCTCCACTTT
D: .; J: TRBJ1-2; length: 14; size: .; V: TRBV5-8; CDR3: CASSFKNLNYGYTF; DNA: TGTGCCAGCAGCTTTAAAAATCTTAACTATGGCTACACCTTC
D: TRBD1; J: TRBJ2-2; length: 15; size: .; V: TRBV30; CDR3: CAWSTRDRETGELFF; DNA: TGTGCCTGGAGTACTCGGGACAGGGAGACAGGGGAGCTGTTTTTT
D: .; J: TRBJ2-3; length: 15; size: .; V: TRBV18; CDR3: CASSPPGVWTDTQYF; DNA: TGTGCCAGCTCACCCCCAGGGGTGTGGACAGATACGCAGTATTTT
D: .; J: TRBJ2-7; length: 14; size: .; V: TRBV5-1; CDR3: CASSLAHVPYEQYF; DNA: TGCGCCAGCAGCTTGGCACATGTGCCCTACGAGCAGTACTTC
D: TRBD1; J: TRBJ1-3; length: 15; size: .; V: TRBV13; CDR3: CASSSGQGAGNTIYF; DNA: TGTGCCAGCAGCTCGGGACAGGGGGCTGGAAACACCATATATTTT
D: TRBD1; J: TRBJ1-5; length: 16; size: few; V: TRBV19; CDR3: CASSIKYRGPGQPQHF; DNA: TGTGCCAGTAGTATCAAATACAGGGGGCCGGGGCAGCCCCAGCATTTT
D: .; J: TRBJ1-2; length: 13; size: .; V: TRBV11-2; CDR3: CASSLVTAYGYTF; DNA: TGTGCCAGCAGCTTAGTGACAGCCTATGGCTACACCTTC
D: TRBD1; J: TRBJ2-7; length: 14; size: .; V: TRBV7-9; CDR3: CASSSPGQSYEQYF; DNA: TGTGCCAGCAGCTCGCCGGGACAGAGCTACGAGCAGTACTTC
D: TRBD1; J: TRBJ2-3; length: 18; size: .; V: TRBV28; CDR3: CASSLLGSIGTDTDTQYF; DNA: TGTGCCAGCAGTTTACTAGGTTCTATCGGGACAGATACAGATACGCAGTATTTT
D: TRBD1; J: TRBJ1-2; length: 13; size: .; V: TRBV6-4; CDR3: CASKGQGNYGYTF; DNA: TGTGCCAGCAAGGGACAGGGAAACTATGGCTACACCTTC
D: .; J: TRBJ1-2; length: 11; size: .; V: TRBV20-1; CDR3: CSGRQQDGYTF; DNA: TGCAGTGGGCGACAACAGGACGGCTACACCTTC